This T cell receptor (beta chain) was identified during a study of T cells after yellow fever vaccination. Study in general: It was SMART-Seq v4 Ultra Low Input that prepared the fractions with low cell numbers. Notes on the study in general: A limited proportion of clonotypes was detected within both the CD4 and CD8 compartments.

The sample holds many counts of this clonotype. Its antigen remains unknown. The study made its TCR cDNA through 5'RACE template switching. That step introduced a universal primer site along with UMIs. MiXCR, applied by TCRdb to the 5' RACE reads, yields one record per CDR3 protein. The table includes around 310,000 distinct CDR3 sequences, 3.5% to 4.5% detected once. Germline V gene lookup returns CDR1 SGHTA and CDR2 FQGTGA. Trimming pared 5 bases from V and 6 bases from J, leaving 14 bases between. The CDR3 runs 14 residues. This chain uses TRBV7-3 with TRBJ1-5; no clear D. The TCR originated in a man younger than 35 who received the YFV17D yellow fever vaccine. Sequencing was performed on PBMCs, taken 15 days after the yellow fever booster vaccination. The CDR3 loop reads CASSPPGTGQPQHF. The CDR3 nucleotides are TGTGCCAGCAGCCCCCCGGGAACGGGTCAGCCCCAGCATTTT.